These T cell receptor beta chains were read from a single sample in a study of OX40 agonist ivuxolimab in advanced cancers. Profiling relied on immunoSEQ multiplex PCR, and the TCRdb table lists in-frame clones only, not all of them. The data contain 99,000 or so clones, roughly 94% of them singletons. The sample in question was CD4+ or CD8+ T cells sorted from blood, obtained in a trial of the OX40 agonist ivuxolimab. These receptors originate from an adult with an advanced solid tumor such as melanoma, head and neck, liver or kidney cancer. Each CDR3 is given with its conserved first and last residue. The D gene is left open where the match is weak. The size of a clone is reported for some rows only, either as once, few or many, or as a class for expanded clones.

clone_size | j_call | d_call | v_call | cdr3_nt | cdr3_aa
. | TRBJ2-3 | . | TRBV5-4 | TGTGCCGGAACTTTAACGGGTAACACAGATACGCAGTATTTT | CAGTLTGNTDTQYF
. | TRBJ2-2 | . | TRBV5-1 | TGCGCCAGCAGCCCGCCCACGTCCTTGTCGGGGTCCGGGGAGCTGTTTTTT | CASSPPTSLSGSGELFF
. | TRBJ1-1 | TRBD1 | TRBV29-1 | TGCAGCGTCTCGACAGGGCTTAACACTGAAGCTTTCTTT | CSVSTGLNTEAFF
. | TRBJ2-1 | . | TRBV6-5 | TGTGCCAGCAGCCCCGACAGCAATCGGGCCAATGAGCAGTTCTTC | CASSPDSNRANEQFF
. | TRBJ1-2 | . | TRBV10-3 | TGTGCCATCAGGCCGACGGACTCCTATGGCTACACCTTC | CAIRPTDSYGYTF
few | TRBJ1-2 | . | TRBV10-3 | TGTGCCATCAGTCCTCAGGGCCTCCCCTATGGCTACACCTTC | CAISPQGLPYGYTF
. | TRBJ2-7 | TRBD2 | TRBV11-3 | TGTGCCAGCAGCTTACCGGGACTAGCGATCTACGAGCAGTACTTC | CASSLPGLAIYEQYF
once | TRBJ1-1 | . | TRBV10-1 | TGCGCCAGCAGTCACACAATTGGGACTGAAGCTTTCTTT | CASSHTIGTEAFF
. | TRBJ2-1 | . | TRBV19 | TGTGCCAGTAGTACCGTAAGCATCTACAATGAGCAGTTCTTC | CASSTVSIYNEQFF
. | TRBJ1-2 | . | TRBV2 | TGTGCCAGCAATGAGCAGGGAGCTAACTATGGCTACACCTTC | CASNEQGANYGYTF
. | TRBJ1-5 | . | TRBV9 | TGTGCCAGCAGCGTAGGGGGGGGCACGGGGCAGCCCCAGCATTTT | CASSVGGGTGQPQHF
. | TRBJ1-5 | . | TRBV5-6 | TGTGCCAGCAGCCAAAACCACAGGGTGGATCAGCCCCAGCATTTT | CASSQNHRVDQPQHF
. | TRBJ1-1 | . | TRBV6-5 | TGTGCCAGCAGTTACCCACGGACGAACACTGAAGCTTTCTTT | CASSYPRTNTEAFF
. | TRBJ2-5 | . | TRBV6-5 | TGTGCCAGCAGTGAGACTCAAGAGACCCAGTACTTC | CASSETQETQYF
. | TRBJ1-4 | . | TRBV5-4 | TGTGCCAGCAGCTTGTCGGCCAGGGTCGGCGAAAAACTGTTTTTT | CASSLSARVGEKLFF
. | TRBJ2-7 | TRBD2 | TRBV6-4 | TGTGCCAGCAGTGGGGGACTAGCGGACGGGGCTAATGACGACGAGCAGTACTTC | CASSGGLADGANDDEQYF